The TCR beta chain under discussion was sequenced for a study of T cell clonotyping in hematopoietic cell transplantation. Sequenced by immunoSEQ multiplex PCR; TCRdb stores in-frame clones only, minus some. This repertoire shows fewer than 11,000 clones, about 75% found once; its top ten account for 8.5% to 9%. The junction had 7 bases not matched to a gene; V was cut back by 0 bases and J by 3 bases. This CDR3 spans 18 amino acids. CDR1 SGHAT and CDR2 FQNNGV come from the germline V gene. V gene TRBV11-2 combines with J gene TRBJ2-7; 14 nucleotides agree with TRBD2. The TCR sequence derives from a female patient aged 35 to 55 who had an allogeneic stem cell transplant from a related donor, so T cells may come from the graft donor. Some clones in this sample may be carry-over from other donors' samples. This specimen was PBMCs, taken 30 days after allogeneic stem cell transplant. CDR3 region: CASSLEGLAGGPGYEQYF. As DNA, the CDR3 is TGTGCCAGCAGCTTAGAAGGACTAGCGGGAGGACCGGGCTACGAGCAGTACTTC.